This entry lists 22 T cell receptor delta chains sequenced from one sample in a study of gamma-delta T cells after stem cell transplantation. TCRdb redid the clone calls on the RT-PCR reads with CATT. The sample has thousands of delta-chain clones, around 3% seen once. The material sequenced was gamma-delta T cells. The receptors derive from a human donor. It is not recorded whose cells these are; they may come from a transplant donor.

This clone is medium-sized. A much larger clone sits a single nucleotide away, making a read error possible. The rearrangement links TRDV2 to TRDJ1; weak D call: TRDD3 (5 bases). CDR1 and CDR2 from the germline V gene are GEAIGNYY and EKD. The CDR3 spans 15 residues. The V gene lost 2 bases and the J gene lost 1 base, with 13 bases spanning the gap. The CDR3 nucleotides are TGTGCCTGTGACAAAGTGGGGTCCTCCACCGATAAACTCATCTTT. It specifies CACDKVGSSTDKLIF.

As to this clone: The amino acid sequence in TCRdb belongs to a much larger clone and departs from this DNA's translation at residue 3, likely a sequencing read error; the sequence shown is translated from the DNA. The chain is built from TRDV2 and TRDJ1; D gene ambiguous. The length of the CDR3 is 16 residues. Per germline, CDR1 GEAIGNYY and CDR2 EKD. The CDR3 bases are TGTGCCTATGACACCGTTGCGGGGTTGTACACCGATAAACTCATCTTT. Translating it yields CAYDTVAGLYTDKLIF.

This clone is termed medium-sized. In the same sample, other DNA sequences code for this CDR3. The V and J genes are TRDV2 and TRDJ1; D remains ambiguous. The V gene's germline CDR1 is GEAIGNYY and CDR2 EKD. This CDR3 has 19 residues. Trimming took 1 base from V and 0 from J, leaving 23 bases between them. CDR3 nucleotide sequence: TGTGCCTGTGACACTATCCCGGGTGCTACAGGGTCCGACACCGATAAACTCATCTTT. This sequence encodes CACDTIPGATGSDTDKLIF.

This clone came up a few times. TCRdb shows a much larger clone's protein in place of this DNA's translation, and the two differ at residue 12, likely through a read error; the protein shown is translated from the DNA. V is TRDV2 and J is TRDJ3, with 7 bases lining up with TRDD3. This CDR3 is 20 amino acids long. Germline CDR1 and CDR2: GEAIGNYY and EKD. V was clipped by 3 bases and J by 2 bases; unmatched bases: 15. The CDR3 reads CACDPILGDSNPWDTRQMFF. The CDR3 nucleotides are TGTGCCTGTGACCCTATTTTGGGGGACTCCAACCCCTGGGACACCCGACAGATGTTTTTC.

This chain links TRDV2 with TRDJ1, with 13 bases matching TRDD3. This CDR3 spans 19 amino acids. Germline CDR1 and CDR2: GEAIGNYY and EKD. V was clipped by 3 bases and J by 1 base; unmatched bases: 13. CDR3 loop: CACDPVLGDTKVSTDKLIF. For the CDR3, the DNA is TGTGCCTGTGACCCCGTACTGGGGGATACGAAAGTGAGCACCGATAAACTCATCTTT.

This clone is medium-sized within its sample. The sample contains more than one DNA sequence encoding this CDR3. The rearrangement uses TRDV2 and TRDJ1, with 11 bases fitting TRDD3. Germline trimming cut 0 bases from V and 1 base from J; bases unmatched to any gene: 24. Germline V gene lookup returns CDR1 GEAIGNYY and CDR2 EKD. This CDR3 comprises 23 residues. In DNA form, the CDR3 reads TGTGCCTGTGACACCGTGTTAGCTGGGGGATACCACGAAAATACGGGGAGCACCGATAAACTCATCTTT. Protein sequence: CACDTVLAGGYHENTGSTDKLIF.

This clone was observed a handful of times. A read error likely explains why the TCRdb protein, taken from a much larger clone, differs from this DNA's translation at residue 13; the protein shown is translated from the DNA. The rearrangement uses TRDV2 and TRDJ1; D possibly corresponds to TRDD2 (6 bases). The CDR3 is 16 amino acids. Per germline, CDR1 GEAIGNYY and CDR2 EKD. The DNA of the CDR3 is TGTGCCTGTGACACCGTTCCTTCCGCCCACACCGATAGACTCATCTTT. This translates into CACDTVPSAHTDRLIF.

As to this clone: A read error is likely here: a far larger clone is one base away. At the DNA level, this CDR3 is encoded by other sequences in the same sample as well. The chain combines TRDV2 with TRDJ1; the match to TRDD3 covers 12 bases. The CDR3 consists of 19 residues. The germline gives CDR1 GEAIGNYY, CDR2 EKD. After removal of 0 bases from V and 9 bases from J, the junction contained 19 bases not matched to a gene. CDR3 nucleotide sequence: TGTGCCTGTGACACCGAGTTTGCTGGGGGATACGGAGGTGAAGGACAACTCATCTTT. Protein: CACDTEFAGGYGGEGQLIF.

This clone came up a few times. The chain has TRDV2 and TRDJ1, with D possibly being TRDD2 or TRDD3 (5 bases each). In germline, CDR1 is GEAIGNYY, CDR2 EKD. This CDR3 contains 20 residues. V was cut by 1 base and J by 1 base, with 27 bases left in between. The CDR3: CACDTILLRDYPNPTDKLIF. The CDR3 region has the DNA TGTGCCTGTGACACTATCTTACTGAGGGATTATCCTAACCCCACCGATAAACTCATCTTT.

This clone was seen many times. The CDR3 spells CACDATGGPSSNSSWDTRQMFF. The CDR3 DNA reads TGTGCCTGTGACGCCACTGGGGGACCTTCATCCAATAGCTCCTGGGACACCCGACAGATGTTTTTC. The V and J genes are TRDV2 and TRDJ3, with 9 bases fitting TRDD3. CDR3 size: 22 residues. V trimming: 3 bases; J trimming: 0 bases; junction bases outside the gene matches: 17. Germline-derived CDR1 and CDR2 are GEAIGNYY and EKD.

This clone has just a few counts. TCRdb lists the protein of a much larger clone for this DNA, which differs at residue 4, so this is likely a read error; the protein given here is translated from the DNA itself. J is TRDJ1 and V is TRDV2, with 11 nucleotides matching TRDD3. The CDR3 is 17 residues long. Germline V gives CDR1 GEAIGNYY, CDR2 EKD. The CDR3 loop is CACHTLLGDMHTDKLIF. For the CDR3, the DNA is TGTGCCTGTCACACCTTACTGGGGGATATGCACACCGATAAACTCATCTTT.

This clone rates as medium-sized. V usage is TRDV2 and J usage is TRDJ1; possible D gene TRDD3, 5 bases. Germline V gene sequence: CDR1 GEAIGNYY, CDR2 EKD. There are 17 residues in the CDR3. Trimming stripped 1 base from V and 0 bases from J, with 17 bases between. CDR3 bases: TGTGCCTGTGACACACTTGGGGACACCACGTACACCGATAAACTCATCTTT. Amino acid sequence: CACDTLGDTTYTDKLIF.

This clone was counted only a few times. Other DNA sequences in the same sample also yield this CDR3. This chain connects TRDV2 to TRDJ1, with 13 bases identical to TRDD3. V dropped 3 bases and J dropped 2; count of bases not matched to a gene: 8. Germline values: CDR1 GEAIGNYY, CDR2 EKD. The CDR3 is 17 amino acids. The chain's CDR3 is CACDPVLGDTRTDKLIF. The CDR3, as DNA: TGTGCCTGTGACCCCGTACTGGGGGATACGCGGACCGATAAACTCATCTTT.

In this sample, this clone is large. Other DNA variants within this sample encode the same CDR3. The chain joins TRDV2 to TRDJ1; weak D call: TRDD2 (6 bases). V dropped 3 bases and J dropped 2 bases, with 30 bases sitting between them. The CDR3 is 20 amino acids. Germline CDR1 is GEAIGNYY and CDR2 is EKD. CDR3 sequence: CACDEAFHTSLEKSTDKLIF. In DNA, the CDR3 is TGTGCCTGTGACGAGGCCTTCCACACATCCCTTGAAAAGTCGACCGATAAACTCATCTTT.

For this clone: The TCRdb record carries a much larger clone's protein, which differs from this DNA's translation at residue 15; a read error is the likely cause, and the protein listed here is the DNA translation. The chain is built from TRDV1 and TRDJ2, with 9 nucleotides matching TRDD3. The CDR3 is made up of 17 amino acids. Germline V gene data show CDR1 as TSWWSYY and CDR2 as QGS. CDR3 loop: CALGELSYGDTSAQPFF. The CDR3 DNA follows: TGTGCTCTTGGGGAACTCTCCTACGGGGATACGTCAGCACAACCCTTCTTT.

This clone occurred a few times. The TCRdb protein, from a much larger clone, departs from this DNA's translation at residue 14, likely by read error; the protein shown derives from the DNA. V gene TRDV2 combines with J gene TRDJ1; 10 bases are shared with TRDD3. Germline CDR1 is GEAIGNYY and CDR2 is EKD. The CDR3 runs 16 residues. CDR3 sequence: CACDILGDSGTDKPIF. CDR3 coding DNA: TGTGCCTGTGACATACTGGGGGATTCGGGCACCGATAAACCCATCTTT.

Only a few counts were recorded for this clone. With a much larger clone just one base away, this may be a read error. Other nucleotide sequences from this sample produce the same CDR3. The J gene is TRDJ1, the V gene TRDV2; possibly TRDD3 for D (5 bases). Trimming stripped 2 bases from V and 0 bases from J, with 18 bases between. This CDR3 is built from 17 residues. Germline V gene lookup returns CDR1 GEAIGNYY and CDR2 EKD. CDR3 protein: CACDSVSGGSYTDKLIF. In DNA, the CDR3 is TGTGCCTGTGACAGCGTGTCCGGGGGGTCGTACACCGATAAACTCATCTTT.

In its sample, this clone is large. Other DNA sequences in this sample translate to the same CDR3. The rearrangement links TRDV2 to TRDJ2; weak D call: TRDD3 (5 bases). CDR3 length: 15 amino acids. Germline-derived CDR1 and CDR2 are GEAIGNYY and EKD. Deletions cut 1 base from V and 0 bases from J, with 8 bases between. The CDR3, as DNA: TGTGCCTGTGACACGGTTGGGGCTTTGACAGCACAACTCTTCTTT. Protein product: CACDTVGALTAQLFF.

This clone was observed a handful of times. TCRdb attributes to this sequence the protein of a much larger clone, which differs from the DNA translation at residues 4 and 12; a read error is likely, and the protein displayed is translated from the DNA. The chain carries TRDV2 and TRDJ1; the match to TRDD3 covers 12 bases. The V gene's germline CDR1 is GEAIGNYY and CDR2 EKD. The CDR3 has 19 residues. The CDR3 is CACGTASTGGYLYRDKLIF. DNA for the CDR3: TGTGCCTGTGGCACCGCCAGTACTGGGGGATACCTCTACCGAGATAAACTCATCTTT.

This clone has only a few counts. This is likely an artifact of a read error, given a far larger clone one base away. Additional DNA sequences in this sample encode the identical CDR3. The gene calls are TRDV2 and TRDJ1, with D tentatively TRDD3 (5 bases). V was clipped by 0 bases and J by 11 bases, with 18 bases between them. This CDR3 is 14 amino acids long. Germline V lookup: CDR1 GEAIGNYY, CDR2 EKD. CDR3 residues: CACDTVGSPGELIF. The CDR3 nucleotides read TGTGCCTGTGACACCGTGGGCTCTCCAGGGGAGCTCATCTTT.

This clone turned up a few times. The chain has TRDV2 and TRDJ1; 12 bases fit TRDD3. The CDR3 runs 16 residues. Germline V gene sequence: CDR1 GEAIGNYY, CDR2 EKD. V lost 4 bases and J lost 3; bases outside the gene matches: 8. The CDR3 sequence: CACESLLGDTPDKLIF. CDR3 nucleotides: TGTGCCTGTGAGTCCCTACTGGGGGATACTCCCGATAAACTCATCTTT.

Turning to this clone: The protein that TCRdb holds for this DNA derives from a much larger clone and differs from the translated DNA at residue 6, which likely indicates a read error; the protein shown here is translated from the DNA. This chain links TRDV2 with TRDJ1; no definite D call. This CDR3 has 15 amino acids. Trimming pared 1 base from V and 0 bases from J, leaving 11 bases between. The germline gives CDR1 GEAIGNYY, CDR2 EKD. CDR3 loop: CACDTLIPYTDKLIF. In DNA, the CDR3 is TGTGCCTGTGACACGCTAATCCCGTACACCGATAAACTCATCTTT.